The T cell receptor beta chain described here comes from a study of blood T cell repertoires in COVID-19. Study as a whole: From the United States, Italy and Spain came samples of acute and convalescent COVID-19. Nucleic acid was either cDNA or gDNA, and it came from T cells, B-cell-depleted T cells, or PBMCs.

The CDR3 loop spans 15 amino acids. V trimming: 6 bases; J trimming: 0 bases; junction bases outside the gene matches: 7. The germline gives CDR1 SNHLY, CDR2 FYNNEI. The authors' processing: Reference gene primer amplification gave estimated nucleated cell counts. Measured with immunoSEQ multiplex PCR; TCRdb has only the in-frame clones, and not every one. That table is the source of V, J and clone size, and D and trimming were worked out from the DNA. Here the sample spans around 270,000 clones, under 90% being singletons. The receptor comes from a man in his sixties with acute or convalescent COVID-19. The J gene is TRBJ2-5, the V gene TRBV2, with 7 bases fitting TRBD1. Sequenced sample: peripheral blood. CDR3 nucleotide sequence: TGTGCCAGCAGCTCGGGACAGCTACACCAAGAGACCCAGTACTTC. Its protein is CASSSGQLHQETQYF.